This T cell receptor (beta chain) was sequenced during a study of T cell changes during pregnancy in multiple sclerosis. Assay used: immunoSEQ multiplex PCR; TCRdb lists only in-frame clones, some missing. The sample has about 98,000 clones, about 92% seen once. The V segment lost 4 bases and the J segment 4 bases; nucleotides outside the gene matches: 5. This CDR3 region has 16 residues. Germline V lookup: CDR1 MGHRA, CDR2 YSYEKL. The sequencing used peripheral blood, collected after pregnancy. The chain combines TRBV4-1 with TRBJ1-4, with 11 nucleotides matching TRBD1. This TCR derives from a female donor in good health, enrolled as a control in a pregnancy study. CDR3 nucleotides: TGCGCCAGCAGCCGGACAGGGGGCTGGGGTAATGAAAAACTGTTTTTT. It encodes CASSRTGGWGNEKLFF.